The 13 T cell receptor beta chains presented below share a single source sample, sequenced in a study of blood T cell repertoires in COVID-19. Only in-frame clones appear in the TCRdb table, and some are missing; sequencing was by immunoSEQ multiplex PCR. This sample has about 260,000 clones, with 86% found just once. Sequencing was done on a sample of peripheral blood. The receptors were gathered from a man between 25 and 39 years old with active or convalescent COVID-19.

The gene calls are TRBV19 and TRBJ1-1; 9 positions match TRBD1. V shed 3 bases, J shed 5 bases, and the junction held 7 bases outside the gene matches. This CDR3 contains 15 residues. Germline V gives CDR1 LNHDA, CDR2 SQIVND (reference sequence). CDR3 bases: TGTGCCAGTAGTATTACAGGGGGCGTTTCTACTGAAGCTTTCTTT. This gives the protein CASSITGGVSTEAFF.

J is TRBJ1-5 and V is TRBV23-1; D not certain. TRBV23-1 is filed as an ORF, its function uncertain. V dropped 6 bases and J dropped 7 bases, with 7 bases sitting between them. This CDR3 is 11 amino acids long. CDR3 nucleotides: TGCGCCAGCAGGGGAGTCCAGCCCCAGCATTTT. This codes for CASRGVQPQHF.

There are a few counts of this clone. The gene calls are TRBV11-2 and TRBJ1-4; possible D gene TRBD1, 6 bases. The CDR3 sequence is 15 residues long. CDR1 SGHAT and CDR2 FQNNGV come from the germline V gene. Trimming removed 6 bases at V and 7 bases at J, with 18 bases between. The CDR3 DNA reads as TGTGCCAGCAGGACCGGGGGGGCGCGGGCTGAAAAACTGTTTTTT. Translation: CASRTGGARAEKLFF.

This chain links TRBV27 with TRBJ2-1; unclear D gene. The CDR3 totals 11 residues. The V and J ends lost 4 bases and 6 bases respectively, with 4 bases between them. Per the germline V gene, CDR1 is MNHEY and CDR2 is SMNVEV (reference sequence). The CDR3, as DNA: TGTGCCAGCAGTTCCAGCAATGAGCAGTTCTTC. It yields the protein CASSSSNEQFF.

The chain combines TRBV19 with TRBJ1-2, with D unresolved. CDR1 and CDR2 from the germline V gene are LNHDA and SQIVND (reference sequence). The CDR3 consists of 13 residues. Deletions cut 8 bases from V and 2 bases from J, with 12 bases between. CDR3 sequence (DNA): TGTGCCAGTCAGGAGGCCATAAACTATGGCTACACCTTC. The encoded protein is CASQEAINYGYTF.

J is TRBJ2-2 and V is TRBV5-1, with 7 bases aligning to TRBD1. CDR3 length equals 15 residues. Looked up from germline, CDR1 is SGHRS and CDR2 is YFSETQ. After removal of 5 bases from V and 0 bases from J, the junction contained 4 bases not matched to a gene. The CDR3 DNA sequence: TGCGCCAGCAGTGGGACAGCGACGAACACCGGGGAGCTGTTTTTT. The encoded protein is CASSGTATNTGELFF.

This clone came up a few times. The chain links TRBV27 to TRBJ1-6; unclear D gene. From germline, CDR1 is MNHEY and CDR2 SMNVEV (reference sequence). The CDR3 length is 12 residues. Deletions cut 4 bases from V and 10 bases from J, with 8 bases between. CDR3 sequence reads: CASSSTNSPLHF. DNA for the CDR3: TGTGCCAGCAGTTCCACAAACTCACCCCTCCACTTT.

This chain links TRBV29-1 with TRBJ1-5; 9 nucleotides align to TRBD1. Germline V gene data show CDR1 as SQVTM and CDR2 as ANQGSEA. V shed 7 bases and J 3 bases; nucleotides not matched to a gene: 4. CDR3 length: 13 residues. The CDR3 nucleotides read TGCAGCGGGGGACAGGGCTACAATCAGCCCCAGCATTTT. Translation gives CSGGQGYNQPQHF.

This sequence joins TRBV4-1 and TRBJ1-5; 7 bases are a match to TRBD1. V was clipped by 4 bases and J by 4 bases; unmatched bases: 7. This CDR3 has 15 amino acids. The germline V gene encodes CDR1 MGHRA and CDR2 YSYEKL. CDR3 sequence (DNA): TGCGCCAGCAGCCGAGAGGCGACAGGGAATCAGCCCCAGCATTTT. Protein sequence: CASSREATGNQPQHF.

The rearrangement links TRBV6-5 to TRBJ1-5; TRBD1 is a possible D gene (5 bases). Trimming took 8 bases from V and 7 from J, leaving 12 bases between them. The CDR3 has 12 residues. CDR1 and CDR2 from the germline V gene are MNHEY and SVGAGI. Written as DNA, the CDR3 is TGTGCCAGCCCCCAGGGCGGACAGCCCCAGCATTTT. Protein product: CASPQGGQPQHF.

The V and J genes are TRBV4-2 and TRBJ2-5; D is uncertain. CDR3 length: 13 amino acids. Trimming took off 0 bases at V and 6 bases at J, with 8 bases between the two ends. Germline V CDR1 and CDR2: LGHNA, YNFKEQ. The CDR3 here is CASSQEVGQTQYF. The CDR3 DNA reads TGTGCCAGCAGCCAAGAAGTGGGCCAGACCCAGTACTTC.

This clone was seen only a few times. The chain combines TRBV6-5 with TRBJ1-4; TRBD1 might be the D (5 bases). From germline, CDR1 is MNHEY and CDR2 SVGAGI. This CDR3 is built from 14 residues. V shed 6 bases and J shed 0 bases, with 8 bases lying between them. DNA for the CDR3: TGTGCCAGCAGATTGACAGCAACTAATGAAAAACTGTTTTTT. Its protein product is CASRLTATNEKLFF.

The chain joins TRBV30 to TRBJ1-1, with D unresolved. This CDR3 contains 12 residues. Germline V lookup: CDR1 GTSNPN, CDR2 SVGIG (reference sequence). V dropped 0 bases and J dropped 4 bases, with 6 bases sitting between them. DNA for the CDR3: TGTGCCTGGAGTGTATCCGGCACTGAAGCTTTCTTT. Translating it yields CAWSVSGTEAFF. Full variable domain (missing parts from reference TRBV30 and TRBJ1-1): SQTIHQWPATLVQPVGSPLSLECTVEGTSNPNLYWYRQAAGRGLQLLFYSVGIGQISSEVPQNLSASRPQDRQFILSSKKLLLSDSGFYLCAWSVSGTEAFFGQGTRLTVV.